This T cell receptor (beta chain) appears in the sequencing data of a study of chronic HIV infection and antiretroviral therapy. This clonotype occurred a few times. The germline CDR1 and CDR2 sequences are SGHVS and FNYEAQ. The CDR3 spans 17 residues. Trimming shortened V by 4 bases and J by 0 bases, and 18 bases separated the two germline ends. TCRdb independently ran MiXCR on the 5' RACE reads; one entry per CDR3 protein. The data contain about 31,000 distinct CDR3 sequences, around 9% of them singletons. The clonotype was recovered from an adult who had HIV and had not received antiretroviral therapy, or was an uninfected healthy control (not recorded which). V gene TRBV7-6 combines with J gene TRBJ1-1; D is undetermined. Sequenced sample: peripheral blood. The CDR3 DNA follows: TGTGCCAGCAGCTCTGCCGGACCAGCGTTCATGAACACTGAAGCTTTCTTT. As protein: CASSSAGPAFMNTEAFF.